Following are 24 T cell receptor beta chains from one sample sequenced in a study of metastatic and nonmetastatic thyroid tumors. With MiXCR, TCRdb reprocessed the PCR reads. The sample records approximately 19,000 clones, over 20% being singletons. Every patient underwent thyroid surgery untreated. The specimen was tumor tissue. The receptors originated from a male donor with papillary thyroid cancer or a benign thyroid nodule (not recorded which). Some clones in this sample may be carry-over from other donors' samples.

The chain links TRBV12-3 or TRBV12-4 to TRBJ2-7; tentatively, D is TRBD2 (6 bases). The V gene lost 4 bases and the J gene lost 0 bases, with 10 bases spanning the gap. This CDR3 region has 14 residues. The DNA of the CDR3 is TGTGCCAGCAGTTCCGGGACTCACTCCTACGAGCAGTACTTC. Translation: CASSSGTHSYEQYF.

The gene calls are TRBV5-1 and TRBJ1-3, with 9 nucleotides matching TRBD1. Per the germline V gene, CDR1 is SGHRS and CDR2 is YFSETQ. The CDR3 runs to 17 residues. V lost 0 bases and J lost 4; bases outside the gene matches: 8. CDR3 protein: CASSLGTGTGWGNTIYF. The CDR3 DNA sequence: TGCGCCAGCAGCTTGGGCACCGGGACAGGGTGGGGAAACACCATATATTTT. Full variable domain (missing parts from reference TRBV5-1 and TRBJ1-3): KAGVTQTPRYLIKTRGQQVTLSCSPISGHRSVSWYQQTPGQGLQFLFEYFSETQRNKGNFPGRFSGRQFSNSRSEMNVSTLELGDSALYLCASSLGTGTGWGNTIYFGEGSWLTVV.

This clone was counted at least ten times. The CDR3 loop is CASSPGSNQPQHF. Written as DNA, the CDR3 is TGTGCCAGCAGTCCAGGGAGCAATCAGCCCCAGCATTTT. The V gene is TRBV12-3 or TRBV12-4, the J gene TRBJ1-5; weak D call: TRBD1 (5 bases). V was shortened by 5 bases and J by 1 base, with 6 bases between the two germline ends. This CDR3 is built from 13 residues.

This clone was counted many times. At one end, the junction sequence differs from germline, possibly due to a read error. Other DNA sequences from this sample encode an identical CDR3 as well. The gene calls are TRBV24-1 and TRBJ2-3; possible D gene TRBD2, 6 bases. This CDR3 comprises 14 residues. The germline V gene has CDR1 KGHDR and CDR2 SFDVKD. This chain's CDR3 is CATSDSTGADTQYF. Written as DNA, the CDR3 is TGTGCCACCAGCGATTCAACGGGGGCAGATACGCAGTATTTT.

This clone has a count of ten or more. This CDR3 is CARMGGALDTGELFF. DNA for the CDR3: TGTGCCAGAATGGGGGGCGCTTTGGACACCGGGGAGCTGTTTTTT. The chain links TRBV19 to TRBJ2-2, with D tentatively TRBD1 or TRBD2 (6 bases each). The length of the CDR3 is 15 residues. V dropped 9 bases and J dropped 3 bases, with 17 bases sitting between them. CDR1 and CDR2 (germline): LNHDA, SQIVND (reference sequence).

Details on this clone: The junction differs from germline at one of its ends, possibly a read error. The chain is built from TRBV4-2 and TRBJ2-7; 8 positions agree with TRBD2. Germline CDR1 reads LGHNA; CDR2 reads YNFKEQ. The CDR3 covers 14 residues. The CDR3 DNA reads as TGTGCCAGCAGCACTGGACCGGGAGGGTACGATCAGTACTTC. It encodes CASSTGPGGYDQYF.

This clone was found many times. This sequence joins TRBV12-3 or TRBV12-4 and TRBJ2-3; 8 bases fit TRBD2. The CDR3 has 15 amino acids. Trimming took 5 bases from V and 1 from J; bases not matched to a gene: 5. The CDR3 DNA reads as TGTGCCAGCAGTCCACAGACTAGCGGCACAGATACGCAGTATTTT. Amino acids: CASSPQTSGTDTQYF.

The genes are TRBV5-1 and TRBJ1-6; D not certain. The germline V gene has CDR1 SGHRS and CDR2 YFSETQ. The V and J ends lost 2 bases and 2 bases respectively, with 8 bases between them. The CDR3 is 15 residues long. The CDR3 is CASSFESPYNSPLHF. The CDR3, as DNA: TGCGCCAGCAGCTTTGAGAGTCCCTATAATTCACCCCTCCACTTT.

This clone was counted at least ten times. The chain recombines TRBV24-1 with TRBJ2-5; maybe TRBD1 (5 bases). Germline V CDR1 and CDR2: KGHDR, SFDVKD. The V end was cut by 3 bases, the J end by 1 base, with 11 bases between. CDR3 length: 15 amino acids. The DNA of the CDR3 is TGTGCCACCAGTGATCCCCGGACACCCCAAGAGACCCAGTACTTC. It specifies CATSDPRTPQETQYF.

This clone was seen repeatedly, ten times or more. A much larger clone lies a single base off, so this may be a read error. The CDR3 carries no conserved terminal phenylalanine or tryptophan, so it likely arises from a read error. DNA for the CDR3: TGTGCCAGCAAACCCGCTTCAGGGGCCTATTCACCCCTCCACTCT. Its translation is CASKPASGAYSPLHS. J is TRBJ1-6 and V is TRBV12-3 or TRBV12-4; the D gene is possibly TRBD1 (6 bases). Trimming removed 7 bases at V and 8 bases at J, with 18 bases between. The CDR3 runs 15 residues.

This clone was counted a few times. A read error may explain this, as a much larger clone is one base away. Other nucleotide sequences from this sample produce the same CDR3. The chain carries TRBV7-9 and TRBJ2-5; 8 nucleotides match TRBD1. Trimming removed 5 bases from V and 2 bases from J; junction bases left unmatched: 10. Germline CDR1 SEHNR, CDR2 FQNEAQ (reference sequence). This CDR3 comprises 16 residues. Written as DNA, the CDR3 is TGTGCCAGCAGCCACCAGGGGGCGAGGAGTCAAGAGACCCAGTACTTC. Residues: CASSHQGARSQETQYF. The whole variable domain, remainder taken from reference TRBV7-9 and TRBJ2-5, is DTGVSQNPRHKITKRGQNVTFRCDPISEHNRLYWYRQTLGQGPEFLTYFQNEAQLEKSRLLSDRFSAERPKGSFSTLEIQRTEQGDSAMYLCASSHQGARSQETQYFGPGTRLLVL.

This clone was picked up many times. This chain connects TRBV7-8 to TRBJ2-7; 9 bases fit TRBD1. The CDR3 is 16 amino acids. Germline assignment: CDR1 SGHVS and CDR2 FQNEAQ. J lost 1 base, V lost 5 bases, and 9 bases had no gene match. Written as DNA, the CDR3 is TGTGCCAGCAGCCCACACCAGGGACAGGGTTCCTACGAGCAGTACTTC. Amino acids: CASSPHQGQGSYEQYF.

In its sample, this clone is medium-sized. V and J are TRBV7-9 and TRBJ2-3, with D perhaps matching TRBD2 (5 bases). The ends were cut back, 4 bases at V and 2 bases at J, with 10 bases in the middle. Per the germline V gene, CDR1 is SEHNR and CDR2 is FQNEAQ (reference sequence). This CDR3 spans 14 amino acids. The CDR3 reads CASSSSWITDTQYF. The CDR3 coding sequence is TGTGCCAGCAGCTCTAGCTGGATCACAGATACGCAGTATTTT.

In its sample, this clone is medium-sized. The V gene is TRBV7-8, the J gene TRBJ2-7; no clear D. The V gene's germline CDR1 is SGHVS and CDR2 FQNEAQ. V lost 3 bases and J lost 2, with 5 bases in between. This CDR3 contains 12 residues. CDR3 region: CASSLGTYEQYF. The CDR3 bases are TGTGCCAGCAGCTTGGGTACCTACGAGCAGTACTTC.

This clone was found many times. The V and J genes are TRBV6-1 and TRBJ1-4; a possible D gene is TRBD1 (5 bases). This CDR3 region has 15 residues. The germline CDR1 and CDR2 sequences are MNHNS and SASEGT. With 5 bases removed from V and 4 bases from J, the gap between germline ends came to 14 bases. The CDR3 region has the DNA TGTGCCAGCAGTCCTTTATACGGGGGTAATGAAAAACTGTTTTTT. Residues: CASSPLYGGNEKLFF.

This clone has just a few counts. A read error may explain this, as a much larger clone is one base away. V and J are TRBV11-2 and TRBJ2-1; 13 bases agree with TRBD2. The CDR3 is 17 residues long. CDR1 is SGHAT, CDR2 FQNNGV, per germline. Trimming removed 0 bases from V and 8 bases from J; junction bases left unmatched: 7. The CDR3 region has the DNA TGTGCCAGCAGCTTAGATCGCGGACTAGCGGGAGCTGATGAGCAGTTCTTC. Protein: CASSLDRGLAGADEQFF.

This clone was seen at least ten times. The CDR3 loop reads CSVVTGREAFF. The DNA for the CDR3 is TGCAGCGTTGTGACAGGTCGTGAAGCTTTCTTT. The J gene is TRBJ1-1, the V gene TRBV29-1, with D tentatively TRBD1 (6 bases). This CDR3 has 11 amino acids. The V and J ends lost 4 bases and 7 bases respectively, with 10 bases between them. Germline loops: CDR1 SQVTM, CDR2 ANQGSEA.

A few counts support this clone. The rearrangement links TRBV28 to TRBJ2-3, with TRBD1 identical over 7 bases. The germline V gene has CDR1 MDHEN and CDR2 SYDVKM. V lost 7 bases to trimming and J lost 3 bases; unmatched junction nucleotides: 13. CDR3 length: 16 amino acids. The CDR3 sequence: CASICNEGQMTDTQYF. The DNA of the CDR3 is TGTGCCAGCATATGCAATGAGGGACAGATGACAGATACGCAGTATTTT.

This clone has a count of ten or more. This chain connects TRBV4-2 to TRBJ1-2, with D possibly being TRBD1 (5 bases). This CDR3 region has 16 residues. Germline CDR1 and CDR2: LGHNA and YNFKEQ. V shed 4 bases and J shed 4 bases, with 19 bases lying between them. The CDR3 region is CASSLRGPLQGYGYTF. The DNA for the CDR3 is TGTGCCAGCAGCCTCAGAGGGCCCCTCCAGGGCTATGGCTACACCTTC.

This clone was detected ten times or more. Since no conserved phenylalanine or tryptophan closes the CDR3, a read error is the likely cause. The chain combines TRBV4-1 with TRBJ2-1; D not certain. Trimming left V 1 base short and J 7 bases short, with 8 bases between. The germline V gene encodes CDR1 MGHRA and CDR2 YSYEKL. The CDR3 has 13 residues. The CDR3 coding sequence is TGCGCCAGCAGCCAAGTACCCCGGAATGAGCAGTTCCTC. Amino acids: CASSQVPRNEQFL.

On this clone: One junction end disagrees with the germline gene, perhaps due to a read error. The CDR3 protein is CASSHQWAYEQFF. The CDR3 region has the DNA TGTGCAAGCAGCCATCAGTGGGCCTATGAGCAGTTCTTC. This chain uses TRBV28 with TRBJ2-1, with D unclear. This CDR3 has 13 amino acids. Germline V gene lookup returns CDR1 MDHEN and CDR2 SYDVKM.

Sample share makes this clone medium-sized. The chain uses TRBV7-2 and TRBJ2-1; D not certain. Germline assignment: CDR1 SGHTA and CDR2 FQGNSA. The V gene lost 5 bases and the J gene lost 4 bases, with 6 bases spanning the gap. The CDR3 totals 12 residues. This CDR3 reads CASSQKYNEQFF. The DNA for the CDR3 is TGTGCCAGCAGCCAGAAGTACAATGAGCAGTTCTTC.

This clone was seen ten or more times. The chain carries TRBV24-1 and TRBJ2-3; 13 bases align to TRBD2. The CDR3 covers 16 residues. Germline V gene lookup returns CDR1 KGHDR and CDR2 SFDVKD. J gave up 5 bases and V 4 bases, and 5 bases lay outside the gene matches. The CDR3 reads CATSDRTSGSLDTQYF. DNA of the CDR3: TGTGCCACCAGTGACAGGACTAGCGGGAGTCTAGATACGCAGTATTTT.

By sample fraction, this clone is medium-sized. The rearrangement links TRBV7-3 to TRBJ2-3, with D perhaps TRBD1 or TRBD2 (6 bases each). V was trimmed by 5 bases and J by 6 bases, leaving 18 bases between them. The germline CDR1 and CDR2 sequences are SGHTA and FQGTGA. The CDR3 is made up of 15 amino acids. CDR3 in DNA: TGTGCCAGCAGCCGTGGGGCAGGGGCGGGGGATACGCAGTATTTT. Residues: CASSRGAGAGDTQYF.